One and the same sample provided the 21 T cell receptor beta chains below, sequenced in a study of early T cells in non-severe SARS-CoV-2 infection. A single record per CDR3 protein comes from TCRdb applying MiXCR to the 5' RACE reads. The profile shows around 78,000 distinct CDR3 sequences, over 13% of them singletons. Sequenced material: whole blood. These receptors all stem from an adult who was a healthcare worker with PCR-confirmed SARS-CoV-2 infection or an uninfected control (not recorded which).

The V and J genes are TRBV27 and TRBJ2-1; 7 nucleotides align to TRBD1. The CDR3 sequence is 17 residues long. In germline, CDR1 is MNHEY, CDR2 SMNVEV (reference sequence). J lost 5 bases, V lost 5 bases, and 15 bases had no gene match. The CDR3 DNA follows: TGTGCCAGCAGTCCTACCGCCTTCACAGGGGTCAACAATGAGCAGTTCTTC. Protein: CASSPTAFTGVNNEQFF.

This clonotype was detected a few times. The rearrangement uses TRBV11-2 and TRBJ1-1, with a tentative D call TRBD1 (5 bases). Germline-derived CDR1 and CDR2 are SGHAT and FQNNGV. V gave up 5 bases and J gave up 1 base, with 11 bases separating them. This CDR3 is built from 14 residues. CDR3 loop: CASSPRDENTEAFF. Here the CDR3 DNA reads TGTGCCAGCAGCCCCCGGGACGAGAACACTGAAGCTTTCTTT.

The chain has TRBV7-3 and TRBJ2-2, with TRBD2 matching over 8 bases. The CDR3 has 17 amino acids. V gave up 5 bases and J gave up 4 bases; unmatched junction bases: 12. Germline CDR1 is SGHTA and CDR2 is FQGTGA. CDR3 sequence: CASSPATGTRGTGELFF. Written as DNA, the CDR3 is TGTGCCAGCAGCCCCGCTACCGGGACTAGAGGCACCGGGGAGCTGTTTTTT.

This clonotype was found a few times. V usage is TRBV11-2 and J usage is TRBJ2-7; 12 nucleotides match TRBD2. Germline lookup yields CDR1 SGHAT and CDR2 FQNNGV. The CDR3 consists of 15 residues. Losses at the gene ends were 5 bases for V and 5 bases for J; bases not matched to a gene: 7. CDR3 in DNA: TGTGCCAGCAGCGAGCGACTAGCGGGAGCCAACGAGCAGTACTTC. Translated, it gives CASSERLAGANEQYF.

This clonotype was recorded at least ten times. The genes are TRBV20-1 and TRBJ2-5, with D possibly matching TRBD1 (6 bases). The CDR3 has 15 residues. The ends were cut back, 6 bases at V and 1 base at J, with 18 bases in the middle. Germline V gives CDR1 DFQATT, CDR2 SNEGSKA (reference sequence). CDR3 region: CSALLWGRSQETQYF. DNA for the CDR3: TGCAGTGCCCTTTTGTGGGGGCGCTCCCAAGAGACCCAGTACTTC.

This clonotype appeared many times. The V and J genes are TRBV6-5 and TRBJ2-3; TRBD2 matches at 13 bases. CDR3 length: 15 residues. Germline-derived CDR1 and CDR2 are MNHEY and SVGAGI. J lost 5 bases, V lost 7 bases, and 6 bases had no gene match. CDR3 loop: CASTLTSGGQDTQYF. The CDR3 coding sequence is TGTGCCAGCACTTTGACTAGCGGGGGGCAAGATACGCAGTATTTT.

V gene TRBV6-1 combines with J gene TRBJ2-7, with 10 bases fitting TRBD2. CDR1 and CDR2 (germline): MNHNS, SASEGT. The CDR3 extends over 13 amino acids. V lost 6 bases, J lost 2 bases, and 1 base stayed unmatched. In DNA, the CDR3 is TGTGCCAGCAGAGGGACTAGCGCCTACGAGCAGTACTTC. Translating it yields CASRGTSAYEQYF.

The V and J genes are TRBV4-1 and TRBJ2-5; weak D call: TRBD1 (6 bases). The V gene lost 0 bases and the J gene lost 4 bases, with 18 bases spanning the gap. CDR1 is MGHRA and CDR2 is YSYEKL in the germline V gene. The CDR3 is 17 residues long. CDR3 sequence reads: CASSQEVQDSDIETQYF. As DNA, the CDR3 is TGCGCCAGCAGCCAAGAAGTCCAGGACAGTGACATAGAGACCCAGTACTTC.

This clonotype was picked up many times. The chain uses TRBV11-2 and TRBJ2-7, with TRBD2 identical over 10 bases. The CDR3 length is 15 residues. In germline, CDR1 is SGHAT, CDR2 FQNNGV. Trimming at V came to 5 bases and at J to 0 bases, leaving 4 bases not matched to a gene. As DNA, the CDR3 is TGTGCCAGCAGCCTAGCGGGGGACAGCTCCTACGAGCAGTACTTC. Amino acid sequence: CASSLAGDSSYEQYF.

Here the CDR3 DNA reads TGCGCCAGCAGCCCTTTCACGGCCGGGGAGCTGTTTTTT. Protein sequence: CASSPFTAGELFF. J is TRBJ2-2 and V is TRBV4-1; D gene ambiguous. V lost 4 bases and J 6 bases, leaving 9 bases between the germline ends. CDR1 is MGHRA and CDR2 is YSYEKL in the germline V gene. The CDR3 extends over 13 amino acids.

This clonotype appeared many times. CDR3 sequence (DNA): TGTGCCAGCAGCTTAGGGCGAGGAGATACGCAGTATTTT. Translated, it gives CASSLGRGDTQYF. V usage is TRBV7-2 and J usage is TRBJ2-3; D ambiguous. CDR1 and CDR2 from the germline V gene are SGHTA and FQGNSA. V lost 1 base to trimming and J lost 5 bases, with 7 bases between them. This CDR3 is built from 13 residues.

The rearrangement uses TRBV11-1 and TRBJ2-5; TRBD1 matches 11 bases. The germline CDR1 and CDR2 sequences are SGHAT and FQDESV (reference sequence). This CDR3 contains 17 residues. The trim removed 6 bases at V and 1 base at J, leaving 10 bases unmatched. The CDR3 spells CASRPGQGALLQETQYF. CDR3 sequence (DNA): TGTGCCAGCAGGCCCGGACAGGGGGCCCTTCTCCAAGAGACCCAGTACTTC. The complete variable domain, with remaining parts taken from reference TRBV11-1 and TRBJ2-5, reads EAEVAQSPRYKITEKSQAVAFWCDPISGHATLYWYRQILGQGPELLVQFQDESVVDDSQLPKDRFSAERLKGVDSTLKIQPAELGDSAMYLCASRPGQGALLQETQYFGPGTRLLVL.

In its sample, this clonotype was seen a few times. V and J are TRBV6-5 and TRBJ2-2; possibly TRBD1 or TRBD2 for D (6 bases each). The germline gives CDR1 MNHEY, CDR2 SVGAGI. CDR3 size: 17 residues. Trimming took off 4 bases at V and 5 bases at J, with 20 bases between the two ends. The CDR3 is CASSSSLGGGGTGELFF. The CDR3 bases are TGTGCCAGCAGTTCCTCGCTCGGAGGGGGAGGAACCGGGGAGCTGTTTTTT.

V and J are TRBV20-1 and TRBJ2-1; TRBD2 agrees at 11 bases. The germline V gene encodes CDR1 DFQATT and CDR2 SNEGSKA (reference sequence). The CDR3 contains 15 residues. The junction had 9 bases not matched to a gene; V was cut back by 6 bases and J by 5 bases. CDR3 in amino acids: CSAPTGTSGHNEQFF. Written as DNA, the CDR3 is TGCAGTGCCCCCACCGGGACTAGCGGCCACAATGAGCAGTTCTTC.

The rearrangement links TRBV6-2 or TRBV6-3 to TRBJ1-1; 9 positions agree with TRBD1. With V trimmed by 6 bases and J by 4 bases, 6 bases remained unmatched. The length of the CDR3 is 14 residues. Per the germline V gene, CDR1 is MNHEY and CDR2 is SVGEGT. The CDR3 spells CASRLTGGGTEAFF. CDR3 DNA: TGTGCCAGCAGGCTCACAGGGGGCGGCACTGAAGCTTTCTTT.

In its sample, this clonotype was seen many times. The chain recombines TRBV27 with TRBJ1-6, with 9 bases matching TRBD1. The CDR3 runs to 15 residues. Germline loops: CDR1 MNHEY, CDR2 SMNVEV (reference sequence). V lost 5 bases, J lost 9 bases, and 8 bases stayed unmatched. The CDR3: CASSRTGQGFSPLHF. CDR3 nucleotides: TGTGCCAGCAGTCGAACGGGACAGGGATTTTCACCCCTCCACTTT.

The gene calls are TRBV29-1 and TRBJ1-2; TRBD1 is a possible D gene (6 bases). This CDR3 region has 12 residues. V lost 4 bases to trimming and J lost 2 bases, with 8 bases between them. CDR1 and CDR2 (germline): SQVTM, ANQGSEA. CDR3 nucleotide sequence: TGCAGCGTTGCCGGGGGCAACTATGGCTACACCTTC. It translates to CSVAGGNYGYTF.

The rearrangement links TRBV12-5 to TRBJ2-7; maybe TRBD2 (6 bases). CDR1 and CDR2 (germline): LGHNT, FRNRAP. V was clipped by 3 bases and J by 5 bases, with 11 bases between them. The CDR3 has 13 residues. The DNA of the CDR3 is TGTGCTAGTGGTTTCGGGGGAGTAGACGAGCAGTACTTC. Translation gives CASGFGGVDEQYF.

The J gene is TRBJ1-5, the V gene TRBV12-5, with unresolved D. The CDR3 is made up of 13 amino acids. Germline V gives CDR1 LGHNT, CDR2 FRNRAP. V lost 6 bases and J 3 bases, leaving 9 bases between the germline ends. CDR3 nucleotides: TGTGCTAGTGGGATTGAACTCAATCAGCCCCAGCATTTT. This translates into CASGIELNQPQHF.

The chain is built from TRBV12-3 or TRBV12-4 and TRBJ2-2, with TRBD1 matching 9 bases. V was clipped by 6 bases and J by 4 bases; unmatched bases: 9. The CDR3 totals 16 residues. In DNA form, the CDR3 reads TGTGCCAGCAGGCTGGACAGGGGAAGTGGCACCGGGGAGCTGTTTTTT. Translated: CASRLDRGSGTGELFF.

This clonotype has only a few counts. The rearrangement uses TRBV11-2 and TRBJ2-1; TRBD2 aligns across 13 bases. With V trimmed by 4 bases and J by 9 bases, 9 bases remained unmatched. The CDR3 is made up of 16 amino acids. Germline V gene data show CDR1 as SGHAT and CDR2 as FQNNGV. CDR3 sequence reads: CASSSRTSGGSTEQFF. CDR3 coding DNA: TGTGCCAGCAGCTCACGGACTAGCGGGGGTTCCACTGAGCAGTTCTTC.